The 15 T cell receptor beta chains reported below all come from one sample, sequenced in a study of cytomegalovirus exposure and HLA in healthy donors. PCR used 60 Vbeta primers and 13 Jbeta primers. The assay was immunoSEQ multiplex PCR, and TCRdb's table has in-frame clones only and misses some. The profile shows under 200,000 clones, 79% of them singletons. The sequenced sample was PBMCs. The source of these receptors is a woman in her forties or fifties in good health and CMV-seronegative.

The rearrangement links TRBV5-4 to TRBJ2-7, with 8 bases matching TRBD2. The CDR3 is 15 residues long. Germline CDR1 is SGHNT and CDR2 is YYREEE (reference sequence). The junction had 7 bases not matched to a gene; V was cut back by 0 bases and J by 5 bases. This CDR3 reads CASSLASGGFNEQYF. The CDR3 DNA follows: TGTGCCAGCAGCTTGGCGTCGGGAGGGTTCAACGAGCAGTACTTC. The complete variable domain, with remaining parts taken from reference TRBV5-4 and TRBJ2-7, reads ETGVTQSPTHLIKTRGQQVTLRCSSQSGHNTVSWYQQALGQGPQFIFQYYREEENGRGNFPPRFSGLQFPNYSSELNVNALELDDSALYLCASSLASGGFNEQYFGPGTRLTVT.

This clone was found once. The V and J genes are TRBV28 and TRBJ1-2; 10 bases are a match to TRBD1. CDR1 MDHEN and CDR2 SYDVKM come from the germline V gene. The CDR3 spans 14 residues. The J segment lost 7 bases and the V segment lost 6 bases, leaving 8 bases of the junction unmatched. The CDR3 region is CASRNGQGVIGYTF. DNA for the CDR3: TGTGCCAGCAGAAACGGACAGGGGGTGATTGGCTACACCTTC.

The chain combines TRBV10-3 with TRBJ1-1; 9 bases agree with TRBD1. Germline V gives CDR1 ENHRY, CDR2 SYGVKD. V was pared by 3 bases and J by 0 bases, with 2 bases of the junction left unmatched. The CDR3 runs 15 residues. CDR3 sequence reads: CAISEQGAVNTEAFF. CDR3 sequence (DNA): TGTGCCATCAGTGAACAGGGGGCTGTGAACACTGAAGCTTTCTTT.

The J gene is TRBJ2-7, the V gene TRBV14; 10 positions agree with TRBD2. Germline V gene lookup returns CDR1 SGHDN and CDR2 FVKESK. The CDR3 loop spans 17 amino acids. J lost 5 bases, V lost 4 bases, and 14 bases had no gene match. The CDR3 DNA reads TGTGCCAGCAGCCCGATAAAGTCTAGCGGGAGACTTGACGAGCAGTACTTC. As protein: CASSPIKSSGRLDEQYF.

This rearrangement joins TRBV6-5 to TRBJ2-7; D possibly corresponds to TRBD1 (6 bases). Germline V gives CDR1 MNHEY, CDR2 SVGAGI. Trimming took off 6 bases at V and 5 bases at J, with 14 bases between the two ends. This CDR3 is built from 13 residues. The CDR3 here is CASSLIRDNEQYF. CDR3 in DNA: TGTGCCAGCAGCCTTATCCGGGACAACGAGCAGTACTTC.

J is TRBJ2-1 and V is TRBV7-2; 9 bases align to TRBD2. V lost 7 bases and J lost 8; bases outside the gene matches: 6. The V gene's germline CDR1 is SGHTA and CDR2 FQGNSA. This CDR3 comprises 13 residues. The CDR3 protein is CASKKREVHEQFF. CDR3 coding DNA: TGTGCCAGCAAAAAGCGGGAGGTTCATGAGCAGTTCTTC.

This clone was found once. The V gene is TRBV29-1, the J gene TRBJ2-7; D gene uncertain. CDR1 and CDR2 (germline): SQVTM, ANQGSEA. The CDR3 covers 15 residues. Trimming cost V 1 base and J 2 bases, with 15 bases left between them. Here the CDR3 DNA reads TGCAGCGTTGAAGTTACACACACGAGGCCCTACGAGCAGTACTTC. This translates into CSVEVTHTRPYEQYF.

For this clone: The junction and the germline gene differ at one end; a read error may be behind it. The V call is TRBV7-9, the J call TRBJ1-4, with a weak D call TRBD1 (5 bases). Per germline, CDR1 SEHNR and CDR2 FQNEAQ (reference sequence). The CDR3 totals 14 residues. The CDR3 is CSSSLVAGIEKLFF. In DNA, the CDR3 is TGTTCCAGCAGCTTAGTCGCAGGGATTGAAAAACTGTTTTTT. The full variable domain, its missing parts supplied by reference TRBV7-9 and TRBJ1-4, is DTGVSQNPRHKITKRGQNVTFRCDPISEHNRLYWYRQTLGQGPEFLTYFQNEAQLEKSRLLSDRFSAERPKGSFSTLEIQRTEQGDSAMYLCSSSLVAGIEKLFFGSGTQLSVL.

This chain uses TRBV10-3 with TRBJ2-3; tentative D call: TRBD1 (6 bases). Germline loops: CDR1 ENHRY, CDR2 SYGVKD. Trimming stripped 6 bases from V and 0 bases from J, with 13 bases between. This CDR3 spans 15 amino acids. The CDR3 protein is CAISPGHLSTDTQYF. CDR3 nucleotide sequence: TGTGCCATCAGCCCGGGACACCTTAGCACAGATACGCAGTATTTT.

The chain combines TRBV28 with TRBJ2-5, with D perhaps matching TRBD2 (5 bases). CDR1 and CDR2 (germline): MDHEN, SYDVKM. This CDR3 is 13 amino acids long. V was pared by 7 bases and J by 5 bases, with 14 bases between. The CDR3 nucleotides read TGTGCCAGCAACCACGGGGTAGGGGAGACCCAGTACTTC. Protein product: CASNHGVGETQYF.

Only one count was recorded for this clone. At one of its ends the junction is not consistent with the germline gene, which may arise from a read error. The V and J genes are TRBV7-2 and TRBJ2-7; maybe TRBD1 (6 bases). Germline V gives CDR1 SGHTA, CDR2 FQGNSA. The CDR3 is 15 amino acids. CDR3: CASTLLGARAYEQYF. CDR3 bases: TGTGCCAGCACCTTATTGGGGGCCAGGGCCTACGAGCAGTACTTC. Complete variable domain (other parts from reference TRBV7-2 and TRBJ2-7): GAGVSQSPSNKVTEKGKDVELRCDPISGHTALYWYRQSLGQGLEFLIYFQGNSAPDKSGLPSDRFSAERTGGSVSTLTIQRTQQEDSAVYLCASTLLGARAYEQYFGPGTRLTVT.

V usage is TRBV20-1 and J usage is TRBJ2-7, with a tentative D call TRBD2 (5 bases). The germline V and J ends were trimmed by 5 bases and 6 bases, with 11 bases remaining between them. The CDR3 covers 11 residues. The germline V gene encodes CDR1 DFQATT and CDR2 SNEGSKA (reference sequence). CDR3 nucleotides: TGCAGTGCTCCCTGGGAGCTCGAGCAGTACTTC. It codes for CSAPWELEQYF.

V usage is TRBV5-1 and J usage is TRBJ2-3; D perhaps matches TRBD2 (6 bases). This CDR3 is built from 16 residues. V lost 5 bases and J 0 bases, leaving 16 bases between the germline ends. The germline V gene encodes CDR1 SGHRS and CDR2 YFSETQ. This CDR3 is CASSHGLQPSTDTQYF. For the CDR3, the DNA is TGCGCCAGCAGTCATGGACTACAACCTAGCACAGATACGCAGTATTTT.

V gene TRBV11-3 combines with J gene TRBJ2-1, with D possibly TRBD2 on 6 matching bases. The CDR3 contains 11 residues. V gave up 4 bases and J gave up 11 bases, with 9 bases separating them. The germline V gene has CDR1 SGHNT and CDR2 YENEEA. The CDR3: CASSSGVKQFF. The CDR3 bases are TGTGCCAGCAGCTCGGGGGTAAAGCAGTTCTTC.

This clone showed up just a few times. The chain recombines TRBV4-3 with TRBJ1-2; 9 nucleotides line up with TRBD1. The CDR3 length is 16 residues. Germline-derived CDR1 and CDR2 are LGHNA and YSLEER. J gave up 6 bases and V 1 base, and 9 bases lay outside the gene matches. Here the CDR3 reads CASSQGGGQGRNGYTF. The CDR3 bases are TGCGCCAGCAGCCAAGGGGGGGGACAGGGTCGAAATGGCTACACCTTC.